In its sample, the clone carrying this T cell receptor (beta chain) was seen once. As yet, its antigen is unknown. V lost 9 bases, J lost 2 bases, and 10 bases lay in between. This CDR3 is built from 12 residues. CDR1 is LNHNV, CDR2 YYDKDF, per germline (reference sequence). The data were taken from a study of T cells in localized non-small cell lung cancer. Method: immunoSEQ multiplex PCR; TCRdb's copy keeps in-frame clones and lacks some. Among approximately 18,000 clones listed, over 75% were seen once. Whole-study results and caveats: Longer overall survival was associated with a higher density of T cells in the blood.

The sequence was collected from a female donor older than 55 with stage I lung adenocarcinoma. This sample comprised peripheral blood, obtained before any cancer treatment. This chain uses TRBV15 with TRBJ2-5; a possible D gene is TRBD1 (6 bases). The CDR3 coding sequence is TGTGCCACGAAAGGGGGACAAGAGACCCAGTACTTC. This sequence encodes CATKGGQETQYF. The whole variable domain, remainder taken from reference TRBV15 and TRBJ2-5, is DAMVIQNPRYQVTQFGKPVTLSCSQTLNHNVMYWYQQKSSQAPKLLFHYYDKDFNNEADTPDNFQSRRPNTSFCFLDIRSPGLGDTAMYLCATKGGQETQYFGPGTRLLVL.